The 9 T cell receptor beta chains below come from one sample, sequenced in a study of blood T cell repertoires in COVID-19. Some clones are missing from TCRdb's copy, which holds only in-frame ones; the method was immunoSEQ multiplex PCR. This table has nearly 350,000 clones, more than 75% appearing once. The material sequenced was peripheral blood. These receptors all come from a young woman who had recovered from COVID-19.

The gene calls are TRBV11-3 and TRBJ1-4; 8 nucleotides align to TRBD1. Germline V gene sequence: CDR1 SGHNT, CDR2 YENEEA. The ends lost 5 bases at V and 8 bases at J; junction bases unmatched: 10. The CDR3 covers 15 residues. CDR3 sequence: CASSTRTGLREKLFF. The CDR3 nucleotides are TGTGCCAGCAGCACGAGGACAGGGTTGCGAGAAAAACTGTTTTTT.

The CDR3 sequence is CASSLGRDYEQYV. The DNA for the CDR3 is TGTGCCAGCAGCTTAGGCAGGGATTACGAGCAGTACGTC. The chain combines TRBV7-2 with TRBJ2-7; D may be TRBD1 (5 bases). The CDR3 is made up of 13 amino acids. Trimming removed 1 base at V and 4 bases at J, with 8 bases between. The germline CDR1 and CDR2 sequences are SGHTA and FQGNSA.

The chain couples TRBV7-9 to TRBJ2-7, with 11 bases that match TRBD2. After removal of 4 bases from V and 2 bases from J, the junction contained 7 bases not matched to a gene. Germline CDR1 and CDR2: SEHNR and FQNEAQ (reference sequence). The CDR3 consists of 16 residues. The CDR3 coding sequence is TGTGCCAGCAGCTCAACCGGGACTAGCGGTACCTACGAGCAGTACGTC. Translated: CASSSTGTSGTYEQYV.

The chain combines TRBV24-1 with TRBJ1-2; unclear D gene. Germline CDR1 and CDR2: KGHDR and SFDVKD. The CDR3 runs to 14 residues. Trimming stripped 4 bases from V and 2 bases from J, with 10 bases between. The CDR3 nucleotides read TGTGCCACCAGTGAGCCCGGGAGAAACTATGGCTACACCTTC. Amino acids: CATSEPGRNYGYTF.

The CDR3 is CAWSVTGGPGNEQFF. In DNA, the CDR3 is TGTGCCTGGAGTGTAACGGGAGGGCCTGGCAATGAGCAGTTCTTC. The V gene is TRBV30, the J gene TRBJ2-1; TRBD2 matches 8 bases. This CDR3 is 15 amino acids long. With 0 bases clipped from V and 6 bases from J, the junction kept 7 bases outside the gene matches. Looked up from germline, CDR1 is GTSNPN and CDR2 is SVGIG (reference sequence).

The V gene is TRBV5-4, the J gene TRBJ2-5; 8 nucleotides align to TRBD2. The CDR3 consists of 14 residues. The V segment lost 4 bases and the J segment 5 bases; nucleotides outside the gene matches: 7. From germline, CDR1 is SGHNT and CDR2 YYREEE (reference sequence). CDR3 region: CASSRGTSRETQYF. The CDR3 region has the DNA TGTGCCAGCAGCCGGGGGACTAGTCGGGAGACCCAGTACTTC.

This chain connects TRBV30 to TRBJ1-3; 10 bases map to TRBD1. The trim removed 2 bases at V and 4 bases at J, leaving 8 bases unmatched. Germline loops: CDR1 GTSNPN, CDR2 SVGIG (reference sequence). CDR3 length: 16 residues. CDR3 region: CAWSIIDRGRGNTIYF. CDR3 bases: TGTGCCTGGAGTATCATCGACAGGGGGCGCGGAAACACCATATATTTT.

This chain links TRBV18 with TRBJ2-7; no clear D. V lost 2 bases and J 3 bases, leaving 8 bases between the germline ends. Germline lookup yields CDR1 KGHSH and CDR2 LQKENI. The length of the CDR3 is 13 residues. CDR3 sequence (DNA): TGTGCCAGCTCACCAGGGCAGAACTACGAGCAGTACGTC. Translation: CASSPGQNYEQYV.

The CDR3 loop is CASSLERVGGYTF. The DNA for the CDR3 is TGTGCCAGCAGCTTAGAACGGGTAGGAGGCTACACCTTC. V is TRBV7-2 and J is TRBJ1-2; D is unresolved. CDR1 is SGHTA, CDR2 FQGNSA, per germline. CDR3 length: 13 residues. V dropped 1 base and J dropped 8 bases, with 11 bases sitting between them.